Listed below are T cell receptor beta chains from one sample, sequenced in a study of cytomegalovirus exposure and HLA in healthy donors. Clones were sequenced by immunoSEQ multiplex PCR, and TCRdb holds only the in-frame ones, with some missing. This sample carries some 160,000 clones, 88% of them seen once, and the ten largest clones take 2.5% to 3.5%. What was sequenced was PBMCs. Source of these receptors: a man aged 18 to 30 in good health and CMV-seronegative. CDR3s include the opening cysteine and the closing phenylalanine or tryptophan. The D gene is left open where the match is weak. Clone size is stated in some rows and not others, as once, few, many or a class when expanded.

clone_size v_call d_call cdr3_aa
NA TRBV10-3 TRBD2 CAIRQTGSLAGDQYF
many TRBV27 TRBD2 CASSWTSGTPRYEQYF
NA TRBV5-6 TRBD1 CASSSGGTEAFF
NA TRBV7-9 TRBD2 CASSSPGLPSYEQYF
NA TRBV6-6 TRBD1 CASSPGTGDNEQFF
NA TRBV6-6 NA CASRGGGYVSTEAFF
NA TRBV5-4 NA CASSSSRSSYGYTF
NA TRBV2 NA CASSATPGASTDTQYF
NA TRBV5-1 NA CASSLGRENEKLFF
NA TRBV5-5 TRBD2 CASRAGLAGGPPYNEQFF
once TRBV11-2 TRBD2 CASSLNAGGLAGVGDTQYF
NA TRBV9 NA CASSVGGGTSTDTQYF
NA TRBV4-2 TRBD2 CASSQESSGTSYNEQFF
NA TRBV5-1 TRBD2 CASSLSAGGQYNEQFF
once TRBV28 TRBD1 CASSLATGSGQPQHF
NA TRBV5-1 NA CASSPWRTANDGYTF
once TRBV30 NA CAWSAQRGPGNTIYF
few TRBV4-2 NA CASGLGGRGSSYEQYF
NA TRBV11-3 NA CASSPTTVKQTQYF
NA TRBV19 TRBD1 CASSGRDRGSYEQYF
few TRBV6-1 TRBD1 CASRKPGQANEKLFF
NA TRBV7-8 NA CASSTGTSTYEQYF
NA TRBV28 NA CASSLYRVSYGYTF
NA TRBV5-6 TRBD1 CASSFKGARSTDTQYF
NA TRBV6-1 NA CASSDFPLSDTQYF
NA TRBV5-6 TRBD1 CASSLDRGKNTIYF
NA TRBV6-5 TRBD1 CASSLTGGLYEQYF
NA TRBV7-2 NA CASSQDTEAFF
NA TRBV4-3 TRBD2 CASSPREGPDEQFF
NA TRBV6-1 TRBD1 CASSARQGGDYGYTF
NA TRBV28 TRBD2 CASSLRSGGSYNEQFF
many TRBV6-1 NA CASSEDRSSHYNSPLHF
NA TRBV4-3 NA CASSLSIRQNTGELFF
NA TRBV5-1 NA CASSFGGGEYNEQFF
few TRBV19 NA CASSIDRDYEQYF
once TRBV27 NA CASRGTGEDEQYF
NA TRBV29-1 NA CSVELPATEAFF
NA TRBV19 NA CASTRSVLVNYGYTF
NA TRBV19 TRBD2 CASSITSVTDTQYF
NA TRBV18 TRBD2 CASRAGTSGNEQFF
NA TRBV4-3 TRBD2 CASSQGLAGDQYEQYF
NA TRBV10-2 NA CASSLDMNTEAFF
NA TRBV28 TRBD2 CASSLRTSGPYNEQFF
NA TRBV4-3 TRBD1 CASSQVFKGADGEQYF
NA TRBV28 NA CASSPRERDEETQYF
once TRBV7-2 TRBD1 CASSPDREGYTF
NA TRBV7-4 NA CASSLVSGYSNQPQHF
NA TRBV19 NA CASSHERGWNQPQHF
few TRBV6-4 TRBD2 CASRGLAGHTDTQYF
NA TRBV6-5 NA CASSQDLRLGTEAFF
NA TRBV7-9 TRBD1 CASSYPTGETLGSNQPQHF
NA TRBV9 NA CASSPQAGPSYEQYF
NA TRBV25-1 TRBD1 CASSHPGQGNEQFF
NA TRBV5-8 NA CASSLGLSESHLNTEAFF
NA TRBV9 NA CDWRTLEAFF
NA TRBV18 NA CASSTAVDATNEKLFF
once TRBV25-1 NA CASREQENTGELFF
once TRBV5-1 TRBD2 CASSLGLADEQYF
NA TRBV7-2 NA CASSLAFSGNEQFF
NA TRBV19 TRBD2 CASSILAEKGETQYF